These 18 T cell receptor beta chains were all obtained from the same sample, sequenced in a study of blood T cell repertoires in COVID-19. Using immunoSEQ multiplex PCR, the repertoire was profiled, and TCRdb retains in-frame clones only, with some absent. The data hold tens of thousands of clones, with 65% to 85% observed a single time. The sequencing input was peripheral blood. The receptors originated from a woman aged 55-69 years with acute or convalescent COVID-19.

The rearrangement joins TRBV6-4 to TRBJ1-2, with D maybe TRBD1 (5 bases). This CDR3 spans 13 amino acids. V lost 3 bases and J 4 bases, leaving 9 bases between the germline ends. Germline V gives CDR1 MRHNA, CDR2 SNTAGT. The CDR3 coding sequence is TGTGCCAGCAGTGAAGGACACGGCTATGGCTACACCTTC. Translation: CASSEGHGYGYTF.

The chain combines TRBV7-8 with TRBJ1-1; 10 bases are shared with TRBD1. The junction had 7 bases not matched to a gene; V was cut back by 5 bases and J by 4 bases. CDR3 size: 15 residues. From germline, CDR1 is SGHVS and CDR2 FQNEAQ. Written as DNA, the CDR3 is TGTGCCAGCAGCAGACAGGGGGCGCGGGGCACTGAAGCTTTCTTT. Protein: CASSRQGARGTEAFF.

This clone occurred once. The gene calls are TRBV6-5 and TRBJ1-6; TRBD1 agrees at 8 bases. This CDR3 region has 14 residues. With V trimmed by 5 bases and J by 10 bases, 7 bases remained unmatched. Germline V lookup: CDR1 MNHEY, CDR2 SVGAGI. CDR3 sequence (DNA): TGTGCCAGCAGTCAGACAGGGGTAATCTCACCCCTCCACTTT. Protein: CASSQTGVISPLHF.

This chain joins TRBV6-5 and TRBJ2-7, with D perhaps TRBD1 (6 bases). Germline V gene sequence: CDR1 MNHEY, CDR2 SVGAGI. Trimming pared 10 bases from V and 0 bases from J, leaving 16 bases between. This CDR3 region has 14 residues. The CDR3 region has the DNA TGTGCCACTAACCGGGACACCCACTCCTACGAGCAGTACTTC. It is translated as CATNRDTHSYEQYF.

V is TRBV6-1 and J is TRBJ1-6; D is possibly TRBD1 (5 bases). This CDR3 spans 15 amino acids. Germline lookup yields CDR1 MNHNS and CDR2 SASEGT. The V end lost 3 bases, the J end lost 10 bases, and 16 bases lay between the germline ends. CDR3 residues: CASSDIVQGQSPLHF. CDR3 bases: TGTGCCAGCAGTGATATCGTGCAGGGCCAATCACCCCTCCACTTT.

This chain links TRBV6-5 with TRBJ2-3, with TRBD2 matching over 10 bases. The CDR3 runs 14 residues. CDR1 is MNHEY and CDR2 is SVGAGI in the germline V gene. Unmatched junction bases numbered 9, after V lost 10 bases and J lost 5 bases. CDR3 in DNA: TGTGCCATAACAAGCGGGGGGGCCCAAGATACGCAGTATTTT. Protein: CAITSGGAQDTQYF.

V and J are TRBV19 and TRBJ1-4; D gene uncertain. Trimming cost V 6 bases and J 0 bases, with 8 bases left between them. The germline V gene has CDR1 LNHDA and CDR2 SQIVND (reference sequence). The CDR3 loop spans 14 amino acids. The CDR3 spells CASRTPTTNEKLFF. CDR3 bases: TGTGCCAGTAGGACACCGACAACTAATGAAAAACTGTTTTTT.

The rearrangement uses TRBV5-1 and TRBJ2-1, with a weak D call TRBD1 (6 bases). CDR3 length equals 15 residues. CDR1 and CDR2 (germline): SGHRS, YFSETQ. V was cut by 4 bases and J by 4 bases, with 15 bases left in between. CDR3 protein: CASSTKDSAYNEQFF. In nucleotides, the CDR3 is TGCGCCAGCAGCACCAAGGACAGCGCTTACAATGAGCAGTTCTTC.

Here the CDR3 reads CASSVGRGPGSYNSPLHF. CDR3 sequence (DNA): TGTGCCAGCAGCGTTGGAAGGGGGCCGGGCTCCTATAATTCACCCCTCCACTTT. This chain joins TRBV9 and TRBJ1-6, with 7 bases aligning to TRBD1. Germline loops: CDR1 SGDLS, CDR2 YYNGEE. V trimming: 2 bases; J trimming: 0 bases; junction bases outside the gene matches: 8. The CDR3 sequence is 18 residues long.

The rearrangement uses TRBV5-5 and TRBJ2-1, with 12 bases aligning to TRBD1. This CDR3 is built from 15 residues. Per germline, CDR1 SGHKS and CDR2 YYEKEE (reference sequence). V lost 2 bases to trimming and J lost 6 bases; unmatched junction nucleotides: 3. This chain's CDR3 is CASSLGTGGFNEQFF. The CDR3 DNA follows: TGTGCCAGCAGCTTAGGGACAGGGGGCTTCAATGAGCAGTTCTTC.

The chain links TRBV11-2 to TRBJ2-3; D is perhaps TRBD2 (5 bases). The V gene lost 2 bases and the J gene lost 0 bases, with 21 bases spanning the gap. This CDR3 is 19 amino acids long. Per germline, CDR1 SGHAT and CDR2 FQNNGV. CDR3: CASSLSDVLGLSSTDTQYF. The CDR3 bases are TGTGCCAGCAGCTTATCAGACGTCCTCGGACTCTCTAGCACAGATACGCAGTATTTT.

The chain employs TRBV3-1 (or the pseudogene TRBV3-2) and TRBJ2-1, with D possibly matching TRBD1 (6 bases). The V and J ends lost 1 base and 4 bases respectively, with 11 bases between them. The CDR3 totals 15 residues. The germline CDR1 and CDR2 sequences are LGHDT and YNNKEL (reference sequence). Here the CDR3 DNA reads TGTGCCAGCAGCCAAGTCAGGGGCTTTTACAATGAGCAGTTCTTC. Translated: CASSQVRGFYNEQFF.

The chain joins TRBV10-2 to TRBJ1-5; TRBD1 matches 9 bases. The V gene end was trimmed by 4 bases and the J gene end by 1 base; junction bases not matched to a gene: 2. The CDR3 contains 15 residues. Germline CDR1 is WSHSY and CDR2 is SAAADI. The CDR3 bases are TGCGCCAGCAGTGGGGGGACAGGGAGCAATCAGCCCCAGCATTTT. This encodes CASSGGTGSNQPQHF.

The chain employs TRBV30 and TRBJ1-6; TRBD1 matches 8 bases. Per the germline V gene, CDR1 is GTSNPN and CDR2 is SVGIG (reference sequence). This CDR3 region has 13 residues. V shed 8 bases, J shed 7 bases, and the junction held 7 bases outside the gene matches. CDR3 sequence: CAGNYRGNSPLHF. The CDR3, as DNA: TGTGCCGGGAACTACAGGGGGAATTCACCCCTCCACTTT.

The CDR3 DNA reads TGTGCCAGTAGTATACAGGGGGCTGGCTATGGCTACACCTTC. This codes for CASSIQGAGYGYTF. This chain links TRBV19 with TRBJ1-2; 8 nucleotides agree with TRBD1. Looked up from germline, CDR1 is LNHDA and CDR2 is SQIVND (reference sequence). The CDR3 contains 14 residues. The V segment lost 2 bases and the J segment 4 bases; nucleotides outside the gene matches: 3.

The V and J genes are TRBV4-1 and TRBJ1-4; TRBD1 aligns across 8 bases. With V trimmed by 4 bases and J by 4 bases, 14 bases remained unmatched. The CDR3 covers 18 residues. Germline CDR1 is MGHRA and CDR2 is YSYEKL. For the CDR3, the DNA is TGCGCCAGCAGCCGGGGAGGGTTCCTCGGACAGGGTAATGAAAAACTGTTTTTT. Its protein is CASSRGGFLGQGNEKLFF.

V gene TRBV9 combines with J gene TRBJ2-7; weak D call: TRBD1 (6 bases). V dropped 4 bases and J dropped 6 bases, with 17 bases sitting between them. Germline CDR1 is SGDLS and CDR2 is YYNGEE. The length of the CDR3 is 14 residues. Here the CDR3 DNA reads TGTGCCAGCAGCCAACAGACAGGTACCACCGAGCAGTACTTC. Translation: CASSQQTGTTEQYF.

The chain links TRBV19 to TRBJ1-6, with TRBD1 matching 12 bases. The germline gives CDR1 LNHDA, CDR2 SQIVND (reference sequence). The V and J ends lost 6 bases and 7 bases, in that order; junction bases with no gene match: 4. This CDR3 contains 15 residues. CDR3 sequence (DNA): TGTGCCAGTAGCCCTGGGACAGGGGGCAATTCACCCCTCCACTTT. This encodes CASSPGTGGNSPLHF.